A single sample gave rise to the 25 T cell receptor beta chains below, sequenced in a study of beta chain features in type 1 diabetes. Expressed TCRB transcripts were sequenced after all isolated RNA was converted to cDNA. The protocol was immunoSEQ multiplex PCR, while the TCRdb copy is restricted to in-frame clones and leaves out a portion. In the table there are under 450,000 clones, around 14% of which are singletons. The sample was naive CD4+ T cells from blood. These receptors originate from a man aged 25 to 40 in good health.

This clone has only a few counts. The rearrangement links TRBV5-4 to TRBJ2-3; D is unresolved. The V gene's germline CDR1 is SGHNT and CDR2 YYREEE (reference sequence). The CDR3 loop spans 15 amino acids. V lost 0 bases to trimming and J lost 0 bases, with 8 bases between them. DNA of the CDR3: TGTGCCAGCAGCTTGGAGTGGCTTAGCACAGATACGCAGTATTTT. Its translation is CASSLEWLSTDTQYF.

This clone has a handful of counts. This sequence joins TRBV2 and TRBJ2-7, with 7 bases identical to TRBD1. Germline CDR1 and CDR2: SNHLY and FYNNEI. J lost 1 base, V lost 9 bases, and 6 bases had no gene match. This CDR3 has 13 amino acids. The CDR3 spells CASRDRKSYEQYF. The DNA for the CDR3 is TGTGCCAGTAGGGACAGAAAATCCTACGAGCAGTACTTC.

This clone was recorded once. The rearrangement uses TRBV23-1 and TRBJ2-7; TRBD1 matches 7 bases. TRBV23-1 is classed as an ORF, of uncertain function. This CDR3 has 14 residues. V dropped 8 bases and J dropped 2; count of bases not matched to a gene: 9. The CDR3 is CASAGRDSTYEQYV. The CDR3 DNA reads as TGCGCCAGCGCCGGCCGGGACAGCACCTACGAGCAGTACGTC.

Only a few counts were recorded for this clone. CDR3 bases: TGTGCCAGCAGCTCGGACTCGCGCTCCTACGAGCAGTACTTC. Protein: CASSSDSRSYEQYF. The chain couples TRBV7-9 to TRBJ2-7, with D tentatively TRBD2 (5 bases). The ends were cut back, 4 bases at V and 0 bases at J, with 10 bases in the middle. This CDR3 contains 14 residues. Per the germline V gene, CDR1 is SEHNR and CDR2 is FQNEAQ (reference sequence).

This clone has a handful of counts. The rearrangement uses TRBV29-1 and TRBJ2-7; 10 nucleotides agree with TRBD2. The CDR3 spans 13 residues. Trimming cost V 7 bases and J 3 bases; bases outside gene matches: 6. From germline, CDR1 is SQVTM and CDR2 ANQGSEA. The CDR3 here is CSGGVAGGYEQYF. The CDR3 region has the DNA TGCAGCGGGGGAGTAGCGGGGGGCTACGAGCAGTACTTC.

The CDR3 bases are TGTGCCAGCAGCTTAAGTGCGTCGGCGTCTAGCGGTCAGGCAGATACGCAGTATTTT. It yields the protein CASSLSASASSGQADTQYF. This chain uses TRBV7-2 with TRBJ2-3, with 7 nucleotides matching TRBD2. CDR3 length equals 19 residues. V was clipped by 2 bases and J by 4 bases; unmatched bases: 18. Germline lookup yields CDR1 SGHTA and CDR2 FQGNSA.

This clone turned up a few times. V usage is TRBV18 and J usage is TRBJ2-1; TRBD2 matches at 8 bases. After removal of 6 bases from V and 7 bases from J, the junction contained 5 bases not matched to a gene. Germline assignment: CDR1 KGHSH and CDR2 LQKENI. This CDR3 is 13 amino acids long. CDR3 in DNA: TGTGCCAGCTCTCGTCGGGAGGGGAATGAGCAGTTCTTC. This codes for CASSRREGNEQFF.

CDR3 DNA sequence: TGTGCCAGCTCACCGGGGATGGGCAATTCACCCCTCCACTTT. Amino acids: CASSPGMGNSPLHF. The V gene is TRBV18, the J gene TRBJ1-6, with no clear D. Germline V CDR1 and CDR2: KGHSH, LQKENI. This CDR3 contains 14 residues. The germline V and J ends were trimmed by 3 bases and 7 bases, with 10 bases remaining between them. The full variable domain, its missing parts supplied by reference TRBV18 and TRBJ1-6, is NAGVMQNPRHLVRRRGQEARLRCSPMKGHSHVYWYRQLPEEGLKFMVYLQKENIIDESGMPKERFSAEFPKEGPSILRIQQVVRGDSAAYFCASSPGMGNSPLHFGNGTRLTVT.

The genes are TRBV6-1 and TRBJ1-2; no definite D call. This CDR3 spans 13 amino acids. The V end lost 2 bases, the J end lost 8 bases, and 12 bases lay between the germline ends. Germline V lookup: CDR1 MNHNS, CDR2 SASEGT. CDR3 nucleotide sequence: TGTGCCAGCAGTGAAACGGACGTCCTGGGCTACACCTTC. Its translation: CASSETDVLGYTF.

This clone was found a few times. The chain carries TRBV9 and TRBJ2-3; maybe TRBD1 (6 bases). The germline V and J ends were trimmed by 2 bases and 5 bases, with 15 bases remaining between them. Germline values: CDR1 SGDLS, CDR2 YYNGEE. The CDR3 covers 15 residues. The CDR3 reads CASSVAGALGDTQYF. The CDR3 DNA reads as TGTGCCAGCAGCGTTGCAGGGGCTTTGGGAGATACGCAGTATTTT.

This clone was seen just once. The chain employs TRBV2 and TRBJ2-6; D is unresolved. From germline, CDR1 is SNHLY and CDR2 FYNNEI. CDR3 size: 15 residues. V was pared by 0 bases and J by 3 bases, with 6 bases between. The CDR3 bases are TGTGCCAGCAGTGAAGCGAGGTTTGGGGCCAACGTCCTGACTTTC. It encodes CASSEARFGANVLTF.

CDR3 sequence reads: CASSEAQVSLSYTF. Here the CDR3 DNA reads TGTGCCAGCAGTGAAGCGCAGGTTAGCTTAAGCTACACCTTC. The chain links TRBV6-1 to TRBJ1-2; D gene ambiguous. The germline gives CDR1 MNHNS, CDR2 SASEGT. CDR3 length: 14 residues. Trimming left V 0 bases short and J 9 bases short, with 14 bases between.

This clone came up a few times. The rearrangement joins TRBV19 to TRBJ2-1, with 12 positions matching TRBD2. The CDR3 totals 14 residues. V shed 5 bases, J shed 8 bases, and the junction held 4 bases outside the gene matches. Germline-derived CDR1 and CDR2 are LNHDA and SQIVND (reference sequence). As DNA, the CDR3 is TGTGCCAGTAGTCCCACTAGCGGGAGGTATGAGCAGTTCTTC. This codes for CASSPTSGRYEQFF.

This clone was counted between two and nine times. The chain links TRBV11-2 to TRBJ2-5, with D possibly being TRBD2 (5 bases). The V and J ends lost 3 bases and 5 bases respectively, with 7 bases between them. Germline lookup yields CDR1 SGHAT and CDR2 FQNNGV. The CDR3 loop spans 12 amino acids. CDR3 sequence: CASSLRRETQYF. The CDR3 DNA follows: TGTGCCAGCAGCTTGCGGAGGGAGACCCAGTACTTC. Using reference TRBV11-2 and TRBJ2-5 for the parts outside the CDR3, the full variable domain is EAGVAQSPRYKIIEKRQSVAFWCNPISGHATLYWYQQILGQGPKLLIQFQNNGVVDDSQLPKDRFSAERLKGVDSTLKIQPAKLEDSAVYLCASSLRRETQYFGPGTRLLVL.

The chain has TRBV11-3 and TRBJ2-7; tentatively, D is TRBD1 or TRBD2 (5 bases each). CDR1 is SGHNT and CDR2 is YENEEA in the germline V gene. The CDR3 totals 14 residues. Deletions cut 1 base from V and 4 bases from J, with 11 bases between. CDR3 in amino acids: CASSLGQGPYEQYV. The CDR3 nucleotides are TGTGCCAGCAGCTTAGGTCAGGGACCGTACGAGCAGTACGTC.

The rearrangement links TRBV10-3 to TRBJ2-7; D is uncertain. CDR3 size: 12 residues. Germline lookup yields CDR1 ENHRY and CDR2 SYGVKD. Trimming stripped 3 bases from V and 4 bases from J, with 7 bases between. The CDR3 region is CAISDAEYEQYF. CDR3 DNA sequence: TGTGCCATCAGTGACGCAGAATACGAGCAGTACTTC.

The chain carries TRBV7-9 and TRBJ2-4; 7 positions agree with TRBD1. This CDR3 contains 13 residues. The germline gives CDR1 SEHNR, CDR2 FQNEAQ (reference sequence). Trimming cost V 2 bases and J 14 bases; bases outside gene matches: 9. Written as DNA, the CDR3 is TGTGCCAGCAGCTTAACCACAGGGGCCGGAAAGTACTTC. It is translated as CASSLTTGAGKYF.

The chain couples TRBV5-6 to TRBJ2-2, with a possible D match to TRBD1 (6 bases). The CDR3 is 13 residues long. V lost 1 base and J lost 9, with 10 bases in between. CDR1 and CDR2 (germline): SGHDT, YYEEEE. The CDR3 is CASSLRRGRELFF. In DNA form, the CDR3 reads TGTGCCAGCAGCTTGCGCAGGGGACGGGAGCTGTTTTTT.

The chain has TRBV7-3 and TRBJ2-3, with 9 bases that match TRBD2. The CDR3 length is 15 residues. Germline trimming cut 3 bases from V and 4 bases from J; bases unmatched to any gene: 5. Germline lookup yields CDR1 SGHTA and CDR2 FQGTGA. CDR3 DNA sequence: TGTGCCAGCAGCTTGATGGCGGGAGGGCCAGATACGCAGTATTTT. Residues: CASSLMAGGPDTQYF. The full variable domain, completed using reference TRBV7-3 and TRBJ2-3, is GAGVSQTPSNKVTEKGKYVELRCDPISGHTALYWYRQSLGQGPEFLIYFQGTGAADDSGLPNDRFFAVRPEGSVSTLKIQRTERGDSAVYLCASSLMAGGPDTQYFGPGTRLTVL.

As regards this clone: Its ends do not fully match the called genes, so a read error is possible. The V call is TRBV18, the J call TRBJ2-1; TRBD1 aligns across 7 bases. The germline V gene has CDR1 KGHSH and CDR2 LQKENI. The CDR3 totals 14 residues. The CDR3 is CASSPQGSGHEQFF. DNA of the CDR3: TGTGCCAGCTCGCCACAGGGGTCTGGGCATGAGCAGTTCTTC.

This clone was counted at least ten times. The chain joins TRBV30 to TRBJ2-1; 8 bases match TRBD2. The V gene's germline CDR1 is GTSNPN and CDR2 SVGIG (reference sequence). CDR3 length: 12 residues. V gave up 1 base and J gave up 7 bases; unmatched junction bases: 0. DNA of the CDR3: TGTGCCTGGAGTGCTAGCGGGAATGAGCAGTTCTTC. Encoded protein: CAWSASGNEQFF.

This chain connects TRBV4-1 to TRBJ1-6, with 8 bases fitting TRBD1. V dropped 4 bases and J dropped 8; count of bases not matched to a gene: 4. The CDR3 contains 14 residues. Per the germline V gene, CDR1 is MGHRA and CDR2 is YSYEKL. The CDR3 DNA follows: TGCGCCAGCAGCCTGGACAGGGCCTATTCACCCCTCCACTTT. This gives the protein CASSLDRAYSPLHF.

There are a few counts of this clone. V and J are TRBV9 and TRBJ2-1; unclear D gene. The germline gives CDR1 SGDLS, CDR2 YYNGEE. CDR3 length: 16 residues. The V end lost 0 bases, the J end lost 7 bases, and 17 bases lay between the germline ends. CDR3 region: CASSVGPRSGSNEQFF. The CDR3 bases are TGTGCCAGCAGCGTAGGTCCTAGGTCGGGCTCAAATGAGCAGTTCTTC.

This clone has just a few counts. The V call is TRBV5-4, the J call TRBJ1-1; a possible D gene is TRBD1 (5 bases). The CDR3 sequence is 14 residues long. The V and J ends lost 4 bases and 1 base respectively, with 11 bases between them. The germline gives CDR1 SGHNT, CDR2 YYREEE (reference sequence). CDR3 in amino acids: CASSRDARNTEAFF. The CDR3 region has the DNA TGTGCCAGCAGCCGGGACGCTCGGAACACTGAAGCTTTCTTT.

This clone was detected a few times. For the CDR3, the DNA is TGTGCCAGCAGCAGGGCGGGTGGTTCTCCAGAGACCCAGTACTTC. Amino acid sequence: CASSRAGGSPETQYF. The rearrangement joins TRBV7-9 to TRBJ2-5; perhaps TRBD2 as D (5 bases). V was clipped by 5 bases and J by 4 bases, with 17 bases between them. The CDR3 runs to 15 residues. CDR1 and CDR2 from the germline V gene are SEHNR and FQNEAQ (reference sequence).